This TCR beta chain was identified in a study of T cell responses to AZD1222 COVID-19 vaccine. General study points: The span of vaccine-associated CD4 TCRs extended across spike, with dominance at 160-218 and 743-854. Variant regions that are unmutated are reportedly the target of nearly half of spike-specific TCRs.

V shed 6 bases and J shed 2 bases, with 5 bases lying between them. Germline CDR1 MNHEY, CDR2 SVGAGI. CDR3 length equals 13 residues. Clones were sequenced by immunoSEQ multiplex PCR, and TCRdb holds only the in-frame ones, with some missing. Among about 51,000 clones listed, around nine tenths were seen once. Notes on this clone: Its antigen is undetermined. Different DNA sequences within this sample yield the same CDR3.

Sequencing was performed on peripheral blood, taken 28 days after the second AZD1222 dose. The origin of this receptor is an adult who received the AZD1222 COVID-19 vaccine. The rearrangement uses TRBV6-5 and TRBJ2-6; D is possibly TRBD1 or TRBD2 (5 bases each). CDR3 amino acids: CASRGAGANVLTF. The CDR3 nucleotides are TGTGCCAGCAGGGGGGCTGGGGCCAACGTCCTGACTTTC.